This T cell receptor (beta chain) derives from a study of cytomegalovirus exposure and HLA in healthy donors. CDR3 size: 13 residues. Between the trimmed V and J ends, which lost 0 bases and 3 bases, there was a span of 6 bases. Germline V gene lookup returns CDR1 SGHNT and CDR2 YENEEA. Primers included in the PCR were 60 Vbeta and 13 Jbeta primers. In the original processing: About 12 million of the approximately 80 million unique TCR beta chains counted in a later analysis were shared. This table comes from immunoSEQ multiplex PCR, and its TCRdb copy is limited to in-frame clones, with some not included. D and trimming were read from the DNA, whereas the V and J calls and clone size are those reported in that table. Among roughly 88,000 clones, approximately 76% were seen once, and the ten largest hold approximately 5.6%.

The chain recombines TRBV11-3 with TRBJ2-7; D gene ambiguous. The sequenced sample consisted of PBMCs. The receptor comes from a man between 25 and 39 years old in good health and CMV-seropositive. CDR3 in DNA: TGTGCCAGCAGCTTAGACTACCGCTACGAGCAGTACTTC. Encoded protein: CASSLDYRYEQYF.